This T cell receptor beta chain was sequenced for a study of response to subunit inactivated influenza vaccine. TCRdb called the RT-PCR reads again in MiXCR, with one record for every CDR3 protein. In the table there are more than 700,000 distinct CDR3 sequences, approximately 21% of which are singletons. Per germline, CDR1 MNHNS and CDR2 SASEGT. Between the trimmed V and J ends, which lost 7 bases and 11 bases, there was a span of 17 bases. The CDR3 consists of 12 residues. Points on this clonotype: Its antigen is not identified.

Points from the study as a whole: T cells newly recruited by each seasonal influenza vaccination are few, the authors suggested.

The sample was PBMCs from blood, taken 4 to 6 days after vaccination. The receptor comes from a man between 45 and 60 years old who received an inactivated influenza vaccine. The chain couples TRBV6-1 to TRBJ1-1, with a weak D call TRBD1 (5 bases). In DNA, the CDR3 is TGTGCCAGCAAGCGAGACAGAAGCGCCGCTTTCTTT. This codes for CASKRDRSAAFF.